The present T cell receptor beta chain was sequenced within a study of blood T cell repertoires in COVID-19. Background on the study: The United States, Italy and Spain supplied acute and convalescent COVID-19 samples. In each case, the material was cDNA or gDNA derived from T cells, B-cell-depleted T cells, or PBMCs.

This CDR3 has 13 amino acids. V gave up 1 base and J gave up 15 bases, with 16 bases separating them. Germline V gene data show CDR1 as SEHNR and CDR2 as FQNEAQ (reference sequence). Authors' analysis steps: Scientists estimated how many nucleated cells there were by amplifying reference gene primers. Assay used: immunoSEQ multiplex PCR; TCRdb lists only in-frame clones, some missing. V and J calls and clone size are those listed in that table; D and trimming were worked out from the DNA. The data show tens of thousands of clones, 90% seen once. The TCR originated in a man aged 65 to 85 with acute or convalescent COVID-19. Input material: peripheral blood. This chain links TRBV7-9 with TRBJ2-1, with D maybe TRBD1 (6 bases). The CDR3 DNA is TGTGCCAGCAGCTTAGGACTACAGGGTTCGGCGTTCTTC. It is translated as CASSLGLQGSAFF.